This TCR beta chain was identified during a study of cytomegalovirus exposure and HLA in healthy donors. The CDR3 has 15 amino acids. Points from the study as a whole: The study designated fewer than 200 TCR beta chains cytomegalovirus-associated. Researchers reported from a later analysis that most CMV-associated TCR beta chains appeared HLA-restricted.

Primers included in the PCR were 60 Vbeta and 13 Jbeta primers. Original handling: There were 80 million to 95 million unique TCR beta chains by a later count, and approximately 10 million of them were shared. Sequencing used immunoSEQ multiplex PCR; TCRdb keeps in-frame clones, though not all of them. D and trimming were read from the DNA, whereas the V and J calls and clone size are those reported in that table. The sample contains 100,000 or so clones, 12% of which appear only once. This clone was seen a handful of times. The antigen is not known. When sampled, the donors appeared nominally healthy, though they likely had unrecorded immune exposures.

The sequenced sample consisted of PBMCs. The TCR comes from a man aged 35 to 55 in good health and CMV-seropositive. V usage is TRBV1 and J usage is TRBJ2-6; TRBD1 was called by the table and not checked on the DNA. TRBV1 is a pseudogene segment. The CDR3 DNA is TGCACCAGCAGCCCGACAGGGGCCGGGGCCAACGTCCTGACTTTC. It encodes CTSSPTGAGANVLTF.